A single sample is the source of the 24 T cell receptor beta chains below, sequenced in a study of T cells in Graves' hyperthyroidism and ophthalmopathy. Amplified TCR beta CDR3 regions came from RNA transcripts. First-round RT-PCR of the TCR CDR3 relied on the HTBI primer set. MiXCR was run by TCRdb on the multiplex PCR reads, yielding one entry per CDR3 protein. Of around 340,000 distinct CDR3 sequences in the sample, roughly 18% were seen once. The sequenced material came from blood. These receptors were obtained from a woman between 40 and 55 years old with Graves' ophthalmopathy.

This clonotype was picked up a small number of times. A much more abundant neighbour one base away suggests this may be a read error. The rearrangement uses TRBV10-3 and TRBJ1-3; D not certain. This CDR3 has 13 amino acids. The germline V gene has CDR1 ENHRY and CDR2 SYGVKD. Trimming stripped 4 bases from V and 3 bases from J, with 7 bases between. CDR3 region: CAISAQLGNTIYF. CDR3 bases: TGTGCCATCAGTGCACAGCTTGGAAACACCATATATTTT.

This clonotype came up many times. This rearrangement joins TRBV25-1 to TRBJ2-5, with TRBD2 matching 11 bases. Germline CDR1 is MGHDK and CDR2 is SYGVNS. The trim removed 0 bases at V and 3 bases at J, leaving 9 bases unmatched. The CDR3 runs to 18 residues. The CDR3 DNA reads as TGTGCCAGCAGTGAATATATAGGACTAGCGGGCACGGAAGAGACCCAGTACTTC. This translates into CASSEYIGLAGTEETQYF.

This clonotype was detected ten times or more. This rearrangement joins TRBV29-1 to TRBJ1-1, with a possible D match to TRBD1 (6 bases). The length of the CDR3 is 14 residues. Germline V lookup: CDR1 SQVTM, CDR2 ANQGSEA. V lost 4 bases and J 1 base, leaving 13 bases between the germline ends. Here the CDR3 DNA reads TGCAGCGTTGTTATGACAGGATCGAACACTGAAGCTTTCTTT. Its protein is CSVVMTGSNTEAFF. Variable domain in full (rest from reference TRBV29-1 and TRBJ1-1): SAVISQKPSRDICQRGTSLTIQCQVDSQVTMMFWYRQQPGQSLTLIATANQGSEATYESGFVIDKFPISRPNLTFSTLTVSNMSPEDSSIYLCSVVMTGSNTEAFFGQGTRLTVV.

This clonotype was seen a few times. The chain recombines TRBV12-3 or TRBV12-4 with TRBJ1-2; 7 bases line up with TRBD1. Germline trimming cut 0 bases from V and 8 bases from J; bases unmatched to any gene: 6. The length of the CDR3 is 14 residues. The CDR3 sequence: CASSLAHRGGGYTF. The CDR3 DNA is TGTGCCAGCAGTTTAGCGCACAGGGGAGGAGGCTACACCTTC.

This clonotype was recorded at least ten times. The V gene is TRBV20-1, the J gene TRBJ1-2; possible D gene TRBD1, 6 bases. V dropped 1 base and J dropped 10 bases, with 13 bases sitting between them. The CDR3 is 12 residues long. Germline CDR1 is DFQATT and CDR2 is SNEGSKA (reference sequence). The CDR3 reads CSARVRGLSYTF. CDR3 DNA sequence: TGCAGTGCTAGAGTTCGGGGGCTGTCCTACACCTTC.

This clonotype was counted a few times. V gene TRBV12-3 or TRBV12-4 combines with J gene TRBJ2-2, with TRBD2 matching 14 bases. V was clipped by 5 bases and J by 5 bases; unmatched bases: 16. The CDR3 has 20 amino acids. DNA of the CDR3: TGTGCCAGCAGTATTACATCAAGGGGACTAGCGGGAGACAATACCGGGGAGCTGTTTTTT. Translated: CASSITSRGLAGDNTGELFF.

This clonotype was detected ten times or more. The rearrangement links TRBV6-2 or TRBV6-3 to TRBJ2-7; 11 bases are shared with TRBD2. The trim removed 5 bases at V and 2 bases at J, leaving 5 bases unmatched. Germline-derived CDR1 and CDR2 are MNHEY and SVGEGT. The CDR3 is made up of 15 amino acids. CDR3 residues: CASSGRTSGPYEQYF. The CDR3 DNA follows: TGTGCCAGCAGTGGCCGGACTAGCGGGCCCTACGAGCAGTACTTC.

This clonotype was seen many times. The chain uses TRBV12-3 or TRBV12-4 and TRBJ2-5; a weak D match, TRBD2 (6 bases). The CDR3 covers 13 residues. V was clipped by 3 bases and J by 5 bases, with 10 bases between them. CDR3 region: CASSFIGGETQYF. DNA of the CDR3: TGTGCCAGCAGTTTTATTGGAGGGGAGACCCAGTACTTC.

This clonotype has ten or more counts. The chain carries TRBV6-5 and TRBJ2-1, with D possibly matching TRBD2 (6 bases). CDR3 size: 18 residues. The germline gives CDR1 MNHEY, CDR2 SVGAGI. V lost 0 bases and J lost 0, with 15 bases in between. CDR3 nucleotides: TGTGCCAGCAGTTACTCCCGAGGGACTTCCAGCTCCTACAATGAGCAGTTCTTC. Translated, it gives CASSYSRGTSSSYNEQFF.

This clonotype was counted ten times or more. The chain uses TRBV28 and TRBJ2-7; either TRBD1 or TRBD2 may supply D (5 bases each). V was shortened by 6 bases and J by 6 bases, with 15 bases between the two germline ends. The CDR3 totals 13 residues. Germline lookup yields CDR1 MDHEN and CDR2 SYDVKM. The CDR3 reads CASSSKGSLEQYF. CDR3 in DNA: TGTGCCAGCAGCTCCAAGGGGAGTCTCGAGCAGTACTTC. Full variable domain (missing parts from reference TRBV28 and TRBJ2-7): DVKVTQSSRYLVKRTGEKVFLECVQDMDHENMFWYRQDPGLGLRLIYFSYDVKMKEKGDIPEGYSVSREKKERFSLILESASTNQTSMYLCASSSKGSLEQYFGPGTRLTVT.

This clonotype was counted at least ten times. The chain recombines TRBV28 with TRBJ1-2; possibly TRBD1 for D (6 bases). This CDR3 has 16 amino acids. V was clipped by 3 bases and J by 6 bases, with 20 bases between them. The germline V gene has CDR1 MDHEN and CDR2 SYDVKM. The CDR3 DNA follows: TGTGCCAGCAGTTTGGGATACCAGACAAACAGGGATGGCTACACCTTC. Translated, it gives CASSLGYQTNRDGYTF.

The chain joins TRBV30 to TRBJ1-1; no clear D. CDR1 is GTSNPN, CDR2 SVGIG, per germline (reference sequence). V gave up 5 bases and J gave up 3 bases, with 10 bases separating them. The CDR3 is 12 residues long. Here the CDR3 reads CAWGRVDTEAFF. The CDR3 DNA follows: TGTGCCTGGGGTCGGGTAGACACTGAAGCTTTCTTT.

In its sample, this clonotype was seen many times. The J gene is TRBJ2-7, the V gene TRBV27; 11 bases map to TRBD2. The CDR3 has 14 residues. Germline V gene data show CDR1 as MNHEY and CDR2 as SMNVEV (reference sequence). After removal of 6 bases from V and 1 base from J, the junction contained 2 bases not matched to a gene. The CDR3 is CASSRLAGSYEQYF. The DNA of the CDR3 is TGTGCCAGCAGCAGACTAGCGGGATCCTACGAGCAGTACTTC.

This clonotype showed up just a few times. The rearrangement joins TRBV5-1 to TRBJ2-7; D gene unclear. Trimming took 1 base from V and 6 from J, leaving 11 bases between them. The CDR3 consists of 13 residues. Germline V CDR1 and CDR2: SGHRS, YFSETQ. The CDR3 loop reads CASSLSGLGEQYF. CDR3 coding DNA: TGCGCCAGCAGCTTGTCCGGGTTGGGCGAGCAGTACTTC.

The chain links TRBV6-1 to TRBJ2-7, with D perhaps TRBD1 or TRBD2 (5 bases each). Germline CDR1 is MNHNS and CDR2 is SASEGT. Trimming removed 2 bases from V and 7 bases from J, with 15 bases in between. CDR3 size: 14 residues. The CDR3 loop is CASSEPRGPLEQYF. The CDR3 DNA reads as TGTGCCAGCAGTGAACCTCGGGGACCCCTGGAGCAGTACTTC.

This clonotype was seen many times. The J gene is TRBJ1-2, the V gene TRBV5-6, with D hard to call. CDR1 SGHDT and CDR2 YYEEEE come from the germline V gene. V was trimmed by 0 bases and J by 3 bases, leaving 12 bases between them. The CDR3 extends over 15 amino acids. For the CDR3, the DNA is TGTGCCAGCAGCTTGGATGGCGGCCCGGACTATGGCTACACCTTC. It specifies CASSLDGGPDYGYTF.

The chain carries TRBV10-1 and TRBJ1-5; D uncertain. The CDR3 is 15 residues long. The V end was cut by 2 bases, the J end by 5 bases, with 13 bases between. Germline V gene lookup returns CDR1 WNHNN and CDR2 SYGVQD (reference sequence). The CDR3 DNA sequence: TGCGCCAGCAGTGAGGACTGGAGAGCAGATCAGCCCCAGCATTTT. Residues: CASSEDWRADQPQHF.

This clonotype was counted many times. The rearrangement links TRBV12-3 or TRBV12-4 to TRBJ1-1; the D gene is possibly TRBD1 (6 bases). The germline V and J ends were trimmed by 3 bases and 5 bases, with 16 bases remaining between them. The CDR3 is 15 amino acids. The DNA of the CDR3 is TGTGCCAGCAGTTTCCGGCAGGGGCAGAGGACTGAAGCTTTCTTT. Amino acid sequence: CASSFRQGQRTEAFF.

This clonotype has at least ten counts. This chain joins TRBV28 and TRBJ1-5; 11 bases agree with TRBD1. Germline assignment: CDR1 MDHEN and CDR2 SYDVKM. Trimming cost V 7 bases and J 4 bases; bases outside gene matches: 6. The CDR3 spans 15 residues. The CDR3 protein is CASNLGTGGNQPQHF. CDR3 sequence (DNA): TGTGCCAGCAACCTTGGGACAGGGGGAAATCAGCCCCAGCATTTT.

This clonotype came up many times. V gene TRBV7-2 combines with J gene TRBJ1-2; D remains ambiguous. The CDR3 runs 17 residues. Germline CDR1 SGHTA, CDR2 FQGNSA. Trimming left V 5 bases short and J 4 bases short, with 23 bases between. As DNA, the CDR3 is TGTGCCAGCAGCAACCGTGCGGACCTGACGATAGGCTATGGCTACACCTTC. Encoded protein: CASSNRADLTIGYGYTF.

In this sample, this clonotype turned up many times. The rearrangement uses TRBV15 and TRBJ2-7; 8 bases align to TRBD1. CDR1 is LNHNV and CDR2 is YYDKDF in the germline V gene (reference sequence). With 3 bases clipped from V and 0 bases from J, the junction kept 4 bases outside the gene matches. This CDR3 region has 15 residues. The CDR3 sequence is CATSRADRASYEQYF. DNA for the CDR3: TGTGCCACCAGCAGGGCGGACAGGGCCTCCTACGAGCAGTACTTC.

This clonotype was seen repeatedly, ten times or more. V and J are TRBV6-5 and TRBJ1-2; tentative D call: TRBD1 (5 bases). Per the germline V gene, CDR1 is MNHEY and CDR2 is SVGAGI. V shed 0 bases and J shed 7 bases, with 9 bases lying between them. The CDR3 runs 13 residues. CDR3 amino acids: CASSYSGLGGYTF. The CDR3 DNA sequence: TGTGCCAGCAGTTACTCGGGACTGGGTGGCTACACCTTC.

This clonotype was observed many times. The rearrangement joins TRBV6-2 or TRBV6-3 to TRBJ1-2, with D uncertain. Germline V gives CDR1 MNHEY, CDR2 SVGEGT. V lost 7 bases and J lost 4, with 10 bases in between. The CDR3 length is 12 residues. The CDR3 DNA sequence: TGTGCCAGCATCCCTTCGGGCTATGGCTACACCTTC. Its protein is CASIPSGYGYTF.

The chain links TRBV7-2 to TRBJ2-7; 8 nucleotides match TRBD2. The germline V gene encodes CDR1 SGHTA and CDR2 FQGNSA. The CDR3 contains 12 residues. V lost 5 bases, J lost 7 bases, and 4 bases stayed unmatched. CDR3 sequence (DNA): TGTGCCAGCAGCGTTAGCGGGACGGAGCAGTACTTC. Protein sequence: CASSVSGTEQYF. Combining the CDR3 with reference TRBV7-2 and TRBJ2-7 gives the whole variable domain GAGVSQSPSNKVTEKGKDVELRCDPISGHTALYWYRQSLGQGLEFLIYFQGNSAPDKSGLPSDRFSAERTGGSVSTLTIQRTQQEDSAVYLCASSVSGTEQYFGPGTRLTVT.